Listed below are T cell receptor beta chains from one sample, sequenced in a study of blood T cell repertoires in COVID-19. Libraries were prepared by immunoSEQ multiplex PCR; TCRdb keeps only in-frame clonotypes and omits some of them. The sample consists of around 150,000 clones, 80% to 90% of them appearing once. Sequencing was carried out using peripheral blood. The receptors here all came from a man aged 55 to 70 with acute or convalescent COVID-19. CDR3s include the opening cysteine and the closing phenylalanine or tryptophan. A D gene is named only where the DNA matches it firmly. Clone size, where shown, is once, few, many, or a class for clones that have expanded.

>TRBJ1-2|TRBV5-4|TRBD1|.
TGTGCCAGCAGCTTGAACCAGGACAGGGCGCGTGGCTACACCTTC
CASSLNQDRARGYTF
>TRBJ1-2|TRBV19|.|.
TGTGCCAGTAGTATTGCAGGGCACTATGGCTACACCTTC
CASSIAGHYGYTF
>TRBJ1-1|TRBV6-5|.|few
TGTGCCAGCACGGAGGAGAGGGCGGGCACTGAAGCTTTCTTT
CASTEERAGTEAFF
>TRBJ1-5|TRBV19|.|.
TGTGCCAGTAGGCTGGACAGTGGGACCGGGGCCCAGCATTTT
CASRLDSGTGAQHF
>TRBJ1-6|TRBV9|TRBD1|.
TGTGCCAGCAGCGCTACAGGGGAGAATTCACCCCTCCACTTT
CASSATGENSPLHF
>TRBJ1-4|TRBV7-2|.|once
TGTGCCAGCAGCCCAACCGGAGCATACCAGTCGGAAAAACTGTTTTTT
CASSPTGAYQSEKLFF
>TRBJ1-6|TRBV3-1/TRBV3-2|TRBD1|.
TGTGCCAGCAGCCGAAACAGGGGTTATAATTCACCCCTCCACTTT
CASSRNRGYNSPLHF
>TRBJ2-1|TRBV4-1|.|.
TGCGCCAGCAGCCGCACAGGGTCCTACAATGAGCAGTTCTTC
CASSRTGSYNEQFF
>TRBJ1-1|TRBV5-5|TRBD1|.
TGTGCCAGCAGCTTGGGAGGGGGCGGGTACACTGAAGCTTTCTTT
CASSLGGGGYTEAFF
>TRBJ1-5|TRBV12-5|.|.
TGTGCTAGTGGTTTGGTTGTTGGAGGGAGCGGACTTAGCAATCAGCCCCAGCATTTT
CASGLVVGGSGLSNQPQHF
>TRBJ1-3|TRBV4-2|.|.
TGTGCCAGCAGCCAAGAGGAGCGAAAAGGGAGTATATATTTT
CASSQEERKGSIYF
>TRBJ2-6|TRBV5-1|.|.
TGCGCCAGCGCGTCTGGGGCCAACGTCCTGACTTTC
CASASGANVLTF
>TRBJ1-4|TRBV5-1|.|.
TGCGCCAGCAGCTTGGCCAACCTCGACGGGGAACTGTTTTTT
CASSLANLDGELFF
>TRBJ2-2|TRBV13|.|.
TGTGCCAGCAGCTTATCCGAGCTCCCCACCGGGGAGCTGTTTTTT
CASSLSELPTGELFF
>TRBJ2-3|TRBV30|.|.
TGTGCCTGGAGCGGAGGGATCAGCACAGATACGCAGTATTTT
CAWSGGISTDTQYF
>TRBJ2-3|TRBV5-4|TRBD2|.
TGTGCCAGCAGCAAGACTAGCGGGGGGGGGAACACAGATACGCAGTATTTT
CASSKTSGGGNTDTQYF
>TRBJ1-3|TRBV11-2|.|.
TGTGCCAGCAGTATGGGGCGGTCTTTTAGCTCTGGAAACACCATATATTTT
CASSMGRSFSSGNTIYF
>TRBJ2-2|TRBV19|.|few
TGTGCCAGTAGTATAACGTCAGGGTTAAGGACCGGGGAGCTGTTTTTT
CASSITSGLRTGELFF
>TRBJ1-6|TRBV5-6|.|.
TGTGCCAGCAGCTTGAGGAGGGTTTCCTATAATTCACCCCTCCACTTT
CASSLRRVSYNSPLHF
>TRBJ2-1|TRBV6-5|TRBD1|.
TGTGCCAGCAGAGACTGGGACAGGCTCAATGAGCAGTTCTTC
CASRDWDRLNEQFF
>TRBJ1-4|TRBV18|.|.
TGTGCCAGCTCAGCGGGATTAAACGAAAAACTGTTTTTT
CASSAGLNEKLFF
>TRBJ2-2|TRBV13|TRBD1|.
TGTGCCAGCAGCCTCCGCCGAGGGACAGCCTTGGGGGAGCTGTTTTTT
CASSLRRGTALGELFF
>TRBJ1-1|TRBV7-9|.|.
TGTGCCAGCAGCTTTTCTGCGGGAGCGAACACTGAAGCTTTCTTT
CASSFSAGANTEAFF
>TRBJ1-1|TRBV5-4|.|.
TGTGCCAGCAGCTTGGAGGGCAGGGTGAACACTGAAGCTTTCTTT
CASSLEGRVNTEAFF
>TRBJ1-2|TRBV3-1/TRBV3-2|.|few
TGTGCCAGCAGCCAAGAATCGGGGAACTATGGCTACACCTTC
CASSQESGNYGYTF
>TRBJ1-3|TRBV5-5|.|.
TGTGCCAGCAGCGCCGGACAGTCTGGAAACACCATATATTTT
CASSAGQSGNTIYF